This entry features one TCR beta chain sequence. This specimen belongs to a study of blood T cell repertoires in COVID-19. At the level of the study: Sites across the United States, Italy and Spain contributed samples from acute and convalescent COVID-19.

Data came from immunoSEQ multiplex PCR; TCRdb stores just in-frame clones and leaves some out. The profile shows some 80,000 clones, about 79% of them singletons. CDR1 and CDR2 from the germline V gene are MDHEN and SYDVKM. This CDR3 comprises 16 residues. V dropped 1 base and J dropped 1; count of bases not matched to a gene: 7. The chain carries TRBV28 and TRBJ2-7, with 7 nucleotides matching TRBD1. The receptor comes from a woman in her 50s with acute or convalescent COVID-19. The specimen was peripheral blood. CDR3 region: CASSLLWDSLSYEQYF. The CDR3 coding sequence is TGTGCCAGCAGTTTATTATGGGACAGCCTTTCCTACGAGCAGTACTTC.